A selection of T cell receptor beta chains follows, all from one sample in a study of blood T cell repertoires in COVID-19. The table came from immunoSEQ multiplex PCR; TCRdb's copy has only in-frame clones and leaves some out. In the table there are a few hundred thousand clones, about nine tenths of which are singletons. The sequenced sample was PBMCs or T cells enriched from blood (not recorded which). Receptor source: a woman aged 40-49 years who had recovered from COVID-19. Each CDR3 is given with its conserved first and last residue. D genes are given only for firm matches.

cdr3_aa v_call d_call j_call cdr3_length
CASSLGATSNQPQHF TRBV7-9 - TRBJ1-5 15
CASSQRQVSSYNEQFF TRBV11-3 - TRBJ2-1 16
CASSSQVEPSTDTQYF TRBV4-3 - TRBJ2-3 16
CASSASPGTAYYEQYF TRBV9 TRBD1 TRBJ2-7 16
CASSLVEQSYEQYF TRBV7-9 - TRBJ2-7 14
CASSLGGIRYEQYF TRBV6-2/TRBV6-3 - TRBJ2-7 14
CSANSAGVKPSQYF TRBV29-1 TRBD2 TRBJ2-3 14
CASAAVENSPLHF TRBV3-1/TRBV3-2 - TRBJ1-6 13
CASSLFGTGSYNEQFF TRBV7-9 TRBD1 TRBJ2-1 16
CASSFVSRPGTEAFF TRBV7-9 - TRBJ1-1 15
CASSWDRELGEQYF TRBV6-2/TRBV6-3 TRBD1 TRBJ2-7 14
CASSFGREGYGYTF TRBV5-4 - TRBJ1-2 14
CATRNGQRAFF TRBV24-1 - TRBJ1-1 11
CASSLRAQGANEQFF TRBV7-3 TRBD1 TRBJ2-1 15
CASSPRRTGYEQYF TRBV27 - TRBJ2-7 14
CASSTDSRNQPQHF TRBV10-2 - TRBJ1-5 14
CSVRLGQKNTEAFF TRBV29-1 - TRBJ1-1 14